This TCR beta chain was sequenced during a study of monozygotic twins with inflammatory bowel disease. Overall study results and limits: Twins with IBD were found to have lower TCRbeta diversity (inverse Simpson) than healthy co-twins.

A note on this clonotype: Its cognate antigen is unknown.

No DNA is given; TCRdb re-called the 5' RACE reads and lists each CDR3 protein once. The repertoire table contains some 440,000 distinct CDR3 sequences. The CDR3 extends over 15 amino acids. Germline V gene sequence: CDR1 DFQATT, CDR2 SNEGSKA (reference sequence). The sample was blood. This chain links TRBV20-1 with TRBJ1-5; TCRdb's D gene call, TRBD1, goes unchecked for lack of DNA. The receptor was isolated from a human donor with ulcerative colitis or Crohn's disease, or a healthy co-twin of an affected twin (not recorded which). CDR3 sequence: CSARDSGGGNQPQHF.